These T cell receptor beta chains were read from a single sample in a study of control samples from healthy donors and cancer patients. Profiling relied on immunoSEQ multiplex PCR, and the TCRdb table lists in-frame clones only, not all of them. The data hold 250,000 to 300,000 clones, with about 80% observed a single time. Sequencing was carried out using PBMCs. The receptors here all came from a woman between 55 and 75 years old with lung cancer. CDR3s include the opening cysteine and the closing phenylalanine or tryptophan. The D gene is left open where the match is weak. Some rows mark clone size as missing; the rest say once, few, many or name a class of expanded clone.

DNA: TGTGCCAGCAGTTACTCGACGACTGAAGCTTTCTTT
CDR3: CASSYSTTEAFF
D: NA
J: TRBJ1-1
V: TRBV6-2/TRBV6-3
size: NA

DNA: TGTGCCAGCAGCTTATACAGCCACACAGATACGCAGTATTTT
CDR3: CASSLYSHTDTQYF
D: NA
J: TRBJ2-3
V: TRBV7-3
size: NA

DNA: TGTGCCACCAGTGATTTAGGCGAGCGGGAGGGTGGAGATACGCAGTATTTT
CDR3: CATSDLGEREGGDTQYF
D: TRBD2
J: TRBJ2-3
V: TRBV24-1
size: NA

DNA: TGTGCCACCAGCAGAGATCGACTAGCGGCTAGCACAGATACGCAGTATTTT
CDR3: CATSRDRLAASTDTQYF
D: TRBD2
J: TRBJ2-3
V: TRBV15
size: few

DNA: TGCGCCAGCAGCCGGGACCGGGACACCGGGGGGAACATTCAGTACTTC
CDR3: CASSRDRDTGGNIQYF
D: NA
J: TRBJ2-4
V: TRBV4-1
size: NA

DNA: TGCGCCAGCAGCCAAGATGAGGGACTAGAAGAAGGGTACTACGAGCAGTACTTC
CDR3: CASSQDEGLEEGYYEQYF
D: TRBD2
J: TRBJ2-7
V: TRBV4-1
size: NA

DNA: TGTGCCAGCAGCTTTGAGCTAGCGGGGGTTGGTGAGCAGTTCTTC
CDR3: CASSFELAGVGEQFF
D: TRBD2
J: TRBJ2-1
V: TRBV7-9
size: NA

DNA: TGCGCCAGCAGCCCAGGGACCGGGGGCTACACCTTC
CDR3: CASSPGTGGYTF
D: NA
J: TRBJ1-2
V: TRBV5-1
size: NA

DNA: TGTGCCAGCAGGCGTACCGGGACAGGGAATACCGACTATGGCTACACCTTC
CDR3: CASRRTGTGNTDYGYTF
D: TRBD1
J: TRBJ1-2
V: TRBV5-6
size: NA

DNA: TGTGCCAGCAGCCGAAACAGGGATACCGGGGAGCTGTTTTTT
CDR3: CASSRNRDTGELFF
D: NA
J: TRBJ2-2
V: TRBV16
size: NA

DNA: TGTGCCAGCAGTTCGGGACTAGCGGGGATCACAGATACGCAGTATTTT
CDR3: CASSSGLAGITDTQYF
D: TRBD2
J: TRBJ2-3
V: TRBV6-6
size: NA

DNA: TGTGCCAGCAGCCCCCCGTCGGGACTAGCGGCCTTCAGCTCCTACGAGCAGTACTTC
CDR3: CASSPPSGLAAFSSYEQYF
D: TRBD2
J: TRBJ2-7
V: TRBV7-8
size: NA

DNA: TGTGCCAGCAGTCGACAGGGTTCGAGGGGAAACACCATATATTTT
CDR3: CASSRQGSRGNTIYF
D: TRBD1
J: TRBJ1-3
V: TRBV5-6
size: NA

DNA: TGTGCCAGCAGTTTCCCCCTCGAGCAGCAGTATGGCTACACCTTC
CDR3: CASSFPLEQQYGYTF
D: NA
J: TRBJ1-2
V: TRBV28
size: few

DNA: TGCGCCAGCAGCTTGGCCGCGACAGGGGAAGAGACCCAGTACTTC
CDR3: CASSLAATGEETQYF
D: TRBD1
J: TRBJ2-5
V: TRBV5-1
size: NA

DNA: TGCGCCCTTTCGGAGGGGGGCGACGAGCAGTACTTC
CDR3: CALSEGGDEQYF
D: NA
J: TRBJ2-7
V: TRBV5-1
size: NA

DNA: TGTGCCAGCTCACCGATTGAGGGGAGGGATTCACCCCTCCACTTT
CDR3: CASSPIEGRDSPLHF
D: NA
J: TRBJ1-6
V: TRBV18
size: NA

DNA: TGCAGTGCCAGAGGGACGGGAGGCTACACCTTC
CDR3: CSARGTGGYTF
D: NA
J: TRBJ1-2
V: TRBV20-1
size: NA

DNA: TGTGCCAGCTCGGGGACACGCGGAGAAACTGAAGCTTTCTTT
CDR3: CASSGTRGETEAFF
D: NA
J: TRBJ1-1
V: TRBV18
size: NA

DNA: TGTGCCAGCAGCTTAGGGATAAGGGACAGTAATGAAAAACTGTTTTTT
CDR3: CASSLGIRDSNEKLFF
D: TRBD1
J: TRBJ1-4
V: TRBV11-2
size: NA

DNA: TGCGCCAGCAGTCAAGGATCCGGGGACCGGGAGGAAAAACTGTTTTTT
CDR3: CASSQGSGDREEKLFF
D: NA
J: TRBJ1-4
V: TRBV4-1
size: NA

DNA: TGCAGTGCAAGGGGTGACACTGAAGCTTTCTTT
CDR3: CSARGDTEAFF
D: NA
J: TRBJ1-1
V: TRBV20-1
size: NA

DNA: TGTGCCAGCACCCAACCGGGTAGGGCTGAAGCTTTCTTT
CDR3: CASTQPGRAEAFF
D: NA
J: TRBJ1-1
V: TRBV6-6
size: few

DNA: TGTGCCAGCAGCCTAGACAGGGAGGCTTCACCCCTCCACTTT
CDR3: CASSLDREASPLHF
D: TRBD1
J: TRBJ1-6
V: TRBV13
size: NA

DNA: TGCAGCGTTGTGGAGGGTCCCTTCTATGGCTACACCTTC
CDR3: CSVVEGPFYGYTF
D: NA
J: TRBJ1-2
V: TRBV29-1
size: NA